This entry features one T cell receptor beta chain sequence. This CDR3 is built from 16 residues. The junction had 7 bases not matched to a gene; V was cut back by 4 bases and J by 7 bases. Germline V lookup: CDR1 SGHRS, CDR2 YFSETQ. A multiplex PCR was run with 60 Vbeta primers and 13 Jbeta primers. Using immunoSEQ multiplex PCR, the repertoire was profiled, and TCRdb retains in-frame clones only, with some absent. The table has 200,000 to 300,000 clones, around 81% seen once. The data belong to a study of cytomegalovirus exposure and HLA in healthy donors. The sample comprised PBMCs. The chain combines TRBV5-1 with TRBJ1-6; the match to TRBD1 covers 11 bases. The sequence was obtained from a woman aged 60-70 years in good health and CMV-seropositive. This CDR3 is CASSNRTGGGNSPLHF. The CDR3 nucleotides are TGCGCCAGCAGCAACCGGACAGGGGGCGGCAATTCACCCCTCCACTTT. Combining the CDR3 with reference TRBV5-1 and TRBJ1-6 gives the whole variable domain KAGVTQTPRYLIKTRGQQVTLSCSPISGHRSVSWYQQTPGQGLQFLFEYFSETQRNKGNFPGRFSGRQFSNSRSEMNVSTLELGDSALYLCASSNRTGGGNSPLHFGNGTRLTVT.